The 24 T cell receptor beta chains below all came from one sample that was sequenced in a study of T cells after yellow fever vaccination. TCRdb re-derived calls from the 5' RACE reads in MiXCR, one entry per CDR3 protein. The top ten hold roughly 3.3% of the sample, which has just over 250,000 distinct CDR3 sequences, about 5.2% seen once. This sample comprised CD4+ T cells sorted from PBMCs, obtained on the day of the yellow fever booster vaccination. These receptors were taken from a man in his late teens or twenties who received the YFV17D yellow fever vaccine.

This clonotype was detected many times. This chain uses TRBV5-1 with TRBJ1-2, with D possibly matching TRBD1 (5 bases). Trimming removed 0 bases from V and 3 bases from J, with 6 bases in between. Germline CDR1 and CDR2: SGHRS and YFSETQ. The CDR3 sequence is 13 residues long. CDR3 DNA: TGCGCCAGCAGCTTGGTAGGGGACTATGGCTACACCTTC. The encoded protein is CASSLVGDYGYTF.

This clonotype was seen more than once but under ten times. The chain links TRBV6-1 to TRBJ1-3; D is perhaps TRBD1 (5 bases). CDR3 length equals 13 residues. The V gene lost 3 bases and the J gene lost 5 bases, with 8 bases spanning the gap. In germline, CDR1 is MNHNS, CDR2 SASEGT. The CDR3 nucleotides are TGTGCCAGCAGTGAGACAGTCAGAAACACCATATATTTT. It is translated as CASSETVRNTIYF.

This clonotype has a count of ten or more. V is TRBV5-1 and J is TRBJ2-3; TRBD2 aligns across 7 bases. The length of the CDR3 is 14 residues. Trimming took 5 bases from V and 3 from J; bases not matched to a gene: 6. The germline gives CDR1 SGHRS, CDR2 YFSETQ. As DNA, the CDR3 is TGCGCCAGCAGACCGACTAGCTGGACAGATACGCAGTATTTT. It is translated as CASRPTSWTDTQYF.

This CDR3 is CASSRKSLAGAITDTQYF. The CDR3 DNA reads TGTGCCAGCAGTCGAAAGTCCCTAGCGGGGGCCATCACAGATACGCAGTATTTT. J is TRBJ2-3 and V is TRBV3-1; 10 bases agree with TRBD2. Unmatched junction bases numbered 14, after V lost 6 bases and J lost 2 bases. The CDR3 length is 18 residues. The germline gives CDR1 LGHDT, CDR2 YNNKEL (reference sequence).

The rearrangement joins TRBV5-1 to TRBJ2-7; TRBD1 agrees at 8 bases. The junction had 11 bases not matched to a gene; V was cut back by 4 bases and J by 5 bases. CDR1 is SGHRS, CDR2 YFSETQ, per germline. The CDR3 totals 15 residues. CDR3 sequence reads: CASSPGTQGANEQYV. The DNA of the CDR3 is TGCGCCAGCAGCCCGGGGACGCAGGGGGCCAACGAGCAGTACGTC.

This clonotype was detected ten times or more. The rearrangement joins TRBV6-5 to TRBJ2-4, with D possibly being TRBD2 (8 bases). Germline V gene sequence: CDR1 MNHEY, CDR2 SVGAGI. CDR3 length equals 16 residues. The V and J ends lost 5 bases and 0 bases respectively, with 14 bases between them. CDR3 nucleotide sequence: TGTGCCAGCAGTCTCGGGGGGGACAGAGCCAAAAACATTCAGTACTTC. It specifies CASSLGGDRAKNIQYF.

The CDR3 nucleotides are TGTGCCAGCAGCTTTAGACTAGCTAACACCGGGGAGCTGTTTTTT. Its protein is CASSFRLANTGELFF. This chain links TRBV11-2 with TRBJ2-2; 7 positions agree with TRBD2. Losses at the gene ends were 3 bases for V and 2 bases for J; bases not matched to a gene: 3. The CDR3 consists of 15 residues. The germline CDR1 and CDR2 sequences are SGHAT and FQNNGV.

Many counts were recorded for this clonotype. In DNA, the CDR3 is TGCGCCAGCAGGCGGACTAGCGGGGGTTTTGAGACCCAGTACTTC. Translated, it gives CASRRTSGGFETQYF. The V call is TRBV5-1, the J call TRBJ2-5; 13 bases match TRBD2. The CDR3 has 15 amino acids. Germline V gene lookup returns CDR1 SGHRS and CDR2 YFSETQ. J was trimmed by 5 bases and V by 5 bases; bases with no gene match: 6.

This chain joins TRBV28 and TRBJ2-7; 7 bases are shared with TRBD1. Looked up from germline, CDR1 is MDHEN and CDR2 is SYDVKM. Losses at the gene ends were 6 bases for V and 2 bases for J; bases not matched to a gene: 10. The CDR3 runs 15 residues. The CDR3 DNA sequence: TGTGCCAGCAGCGCGGGCGGACAGGCCCCCTACGAGCAGTACGTC. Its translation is CASSAGGQAPYEQYV.

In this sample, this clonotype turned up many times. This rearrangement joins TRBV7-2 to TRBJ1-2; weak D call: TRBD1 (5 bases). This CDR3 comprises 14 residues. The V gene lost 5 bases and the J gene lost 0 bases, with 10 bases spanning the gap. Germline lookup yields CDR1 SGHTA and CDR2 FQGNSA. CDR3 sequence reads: CASSRGGSNYGYTF. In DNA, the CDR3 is TGTGCCAGCAGCAGGGGAGGCTCTAACTATGGCTACACCTTC.

CDR3 residues: CSAGRGTITDTQYF. As DNA, the CDR3 is TGCAGTGCTGGCCGCGGGACTATCACAGATACGCAGTATTTT. The chain employs TRBV20-1 and TRBJ2-3, with 7 bases matching TRBD2. V was clipped by 5 bases and J by 2 bases; unmatched bases: 7. The V gene's germline CDR1 is DFQATT and CDR2 SNEGSKA (reference sequence). This CDR3 spans 14 amino acids.

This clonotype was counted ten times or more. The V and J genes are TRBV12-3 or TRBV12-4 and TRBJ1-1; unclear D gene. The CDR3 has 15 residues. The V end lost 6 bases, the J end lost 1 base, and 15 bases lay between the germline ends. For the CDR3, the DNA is TGTGCCAGCAGCCCCACGGGAGGCGGGAACACTGAAGCTTTCTTT. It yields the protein CASSPTGGGNTEAFF.

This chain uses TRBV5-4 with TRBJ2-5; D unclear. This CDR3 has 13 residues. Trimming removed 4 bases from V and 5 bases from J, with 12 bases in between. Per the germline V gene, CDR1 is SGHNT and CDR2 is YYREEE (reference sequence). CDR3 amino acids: CASSQHIAETQYF. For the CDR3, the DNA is TGTGCCAGCAGCCAACATATTGCTGAGACCCAGTACTTC.

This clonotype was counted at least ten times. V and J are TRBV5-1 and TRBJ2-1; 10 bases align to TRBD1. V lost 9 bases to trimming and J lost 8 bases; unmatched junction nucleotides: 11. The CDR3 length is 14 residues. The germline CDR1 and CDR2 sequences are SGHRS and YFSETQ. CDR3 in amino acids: CATNRDRGWDEQFF. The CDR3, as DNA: TGCGCCACCAACCGGGACAGGGGTTGGGATGAGCAGTTCTTC.

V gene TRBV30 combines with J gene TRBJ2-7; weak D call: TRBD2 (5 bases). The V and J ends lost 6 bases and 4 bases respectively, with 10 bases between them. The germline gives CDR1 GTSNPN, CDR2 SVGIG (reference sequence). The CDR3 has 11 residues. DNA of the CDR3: TGTGCCTGCGGGGTCGGTTACGAGCAGTACTTC. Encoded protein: CACGVGYEQYF. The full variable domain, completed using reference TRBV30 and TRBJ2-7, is SQTIHQWPATLVQPVGSPLSLECTVEGTSNPNLYWYRQAAGRGLQLLFYSVGIGQISSEVPQNLSASRPQDRQFILSSKKLLLSDSGFYLCACGVGYEQYFGPGTRLTVT.

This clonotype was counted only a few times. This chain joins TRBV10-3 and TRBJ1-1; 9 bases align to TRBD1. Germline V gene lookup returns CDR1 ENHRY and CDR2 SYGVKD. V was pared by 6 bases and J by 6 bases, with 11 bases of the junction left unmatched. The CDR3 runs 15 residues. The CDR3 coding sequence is TGTGCCATCAGCCCCGAGGGGACAGGGCAGGCTGAAGCTTTCTTT. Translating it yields CAISPEGTGQAEAFF.

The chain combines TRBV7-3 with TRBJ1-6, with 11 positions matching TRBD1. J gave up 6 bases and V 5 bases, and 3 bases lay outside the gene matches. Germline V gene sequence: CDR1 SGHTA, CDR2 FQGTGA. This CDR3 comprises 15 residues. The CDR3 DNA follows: TGTGCCAGCAGCCAGGGACAGGGGGGTAATTCACCCCTCCACTTT. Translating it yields CASSQGQGGNSPLHF.

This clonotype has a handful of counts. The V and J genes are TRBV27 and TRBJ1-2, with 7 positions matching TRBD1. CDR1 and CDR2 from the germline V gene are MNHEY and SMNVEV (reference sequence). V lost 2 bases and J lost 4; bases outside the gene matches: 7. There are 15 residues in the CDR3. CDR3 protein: CASSLLQGGRYGYTF. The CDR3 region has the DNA TGTGCCAGCAGTTTACTTCAGGGGGGACGCTATGGCTACACCTTC.

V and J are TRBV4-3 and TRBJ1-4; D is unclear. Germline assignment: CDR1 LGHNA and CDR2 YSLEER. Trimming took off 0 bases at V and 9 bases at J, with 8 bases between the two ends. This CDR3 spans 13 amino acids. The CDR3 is CASSQDLTQKLFF. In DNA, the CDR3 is TGCGCCAGCAGCCAAGATCTAACTCAAAAACTGTTTTTT.

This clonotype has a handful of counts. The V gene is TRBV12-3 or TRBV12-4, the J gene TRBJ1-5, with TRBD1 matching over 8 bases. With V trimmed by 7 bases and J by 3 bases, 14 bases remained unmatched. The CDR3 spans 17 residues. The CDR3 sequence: CASTTGTGPATNQPQHF. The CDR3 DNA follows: TGTGCCAGCACCACTGGGACAGGCCCTGCTACCAATCAGCCCCAGCATTTT.

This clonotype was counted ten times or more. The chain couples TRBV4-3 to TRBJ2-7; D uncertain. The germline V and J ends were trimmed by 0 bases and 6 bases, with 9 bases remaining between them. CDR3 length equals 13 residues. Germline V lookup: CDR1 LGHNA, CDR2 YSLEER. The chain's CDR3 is CASSQDREREQYF. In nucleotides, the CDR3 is TGCGCCAGCAGCCAAGATCGCGAACGCGAGCAGTACTTC.

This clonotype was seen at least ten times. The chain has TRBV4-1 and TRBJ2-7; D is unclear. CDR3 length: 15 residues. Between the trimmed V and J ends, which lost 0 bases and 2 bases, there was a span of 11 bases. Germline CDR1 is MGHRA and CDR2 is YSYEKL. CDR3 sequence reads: CASSQERRRAYEQYF. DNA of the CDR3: TGCGCCAGCAGCCAAGAGAGGAGACGGGCCTACGAGCAGTACTTC.

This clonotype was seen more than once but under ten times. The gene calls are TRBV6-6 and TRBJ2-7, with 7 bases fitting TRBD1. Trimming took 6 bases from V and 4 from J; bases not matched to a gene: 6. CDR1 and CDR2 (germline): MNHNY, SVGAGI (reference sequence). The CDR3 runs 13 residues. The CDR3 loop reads CASRGDSMYEQYF. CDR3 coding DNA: TGTGCCAGCAGGGGGGACAGTATGTACGAGCAGTACTTC.

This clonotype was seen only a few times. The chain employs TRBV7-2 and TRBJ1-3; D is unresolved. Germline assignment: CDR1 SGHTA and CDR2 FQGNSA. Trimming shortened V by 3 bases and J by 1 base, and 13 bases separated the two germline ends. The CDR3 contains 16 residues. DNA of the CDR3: TGTGCCAGCAGCTTCGTGGCGGGCTTATCTGGAAACACCATATATTTT. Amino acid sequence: CASSFVAGLSGNTIYF.